The 7 T cell receptor beta chains reported below all come from one sample, sequenced in a study of blood T cells in healthy people across ages. PCR was performed a second time for about 6 to 12 cycles using a sample-barcoded 5' primer and a J-beta primer mix. MiXCR, run by TCRdb on the 5' RACE reads, gives a single entry per CDR3 protein. The sample contains roughly 1.7 million distinct CDR3 sequences, around 35% of which appear only once. The sequenced material came from blood. These receptors originate from a woman in her thirties in good health.

The rearrangement links TRBV7-9 to TRBJ1-4; 9 nucleotides align to TRBD1. Germline V gene sequence: CDR1 SEHNR, CDR2 FQNEAQ (reference sequence). V trimming: 3 bases; J trimming: 7 bases; junction bases outside the gene matches: 9. The CDR3 extends over 16 amino acids. The CDR3 spells CASSFLTGTGTEKLFF. DNA for the CDR3: TGTGCCAGCAGCTTTTTGACCGGGACAGGGACTGAAAAACTGTTTTTT.

The rearrangement uses TRBV19 and TRBJ2-5, with 9 bases aligning to TRBD1. Germline V gene lookup returns CDR1 LNHDA and CDR2 SQIVND (reference sequence). The CDR3 consists of 18 residues. The J segment lost 2 bases and the V segment lost 6 bases, leaving 16 bases of the junction unmatched. Here the CDR3 reads CASRDNRGRGLGQETQYF. The CDR3 coding sequence is TGTGCCAGTAGAGATAACAGGGGGCGAGGGTTGGGGCAAGAGACCCAGTACTTC.

Only a few counts were recorded for this clonotype. This sequence joins TRBV20-1 and TRBJ2-1; tentatively, D is TRBD2 (5 bases). Germline CDR1 DFQATT, CDR2 SNEGSKA (reference sequence). The V gene lost 4 bases and the J gene lost 10 bases, with 17 bases spanning the gap. This CDR3 region has 13 residues. In nucleotides, the CDR3 is TGCAGTGCTAACGGGATGACCTGGGGAGAGCAGTTCTTC. Protein: CSANGMTWGEQFF.

The V gene is TRBV30, the J gene TRBJ2-5, with D possibly being TRBD1 (6 bases). The last part of the DNA fits TRBJ2-7 better; the J call may be wrong. Germline V CDR1 and CDR2: GTSNPN, SVGIG (reference sequence). The CDR3 loop spans 14 amino acids. The CDR3 region is CAWRVSGAGVEQYF. The CDR3 nucleotides read TGTGCCTGGAGAGTAAGTGGGGCAGGGGTCGAGCAGTACTTC.

This clonotype was seen only a few times. The V and J genes are TRBV7-9 and TRBJ2-7; D may correspond to TRBD1 or TRBD2 (5 bases each). The V gene's germline CDR1 is SEHNR and CDR2 FQNEAQ (reference sequence). V shed 4 bases and J shed 2 bases, with 21 bases lying between them. The CDR3 has 17 residues. The CDR3: CASSSEGSGSGPYEQYF. CDR3 nucleotides: TGTGCCAGCAGCTCCGAGGGATCAGGGAGTGGCCCCTACGAGCAGTACTTC.

The CDR3 spells CASRGGIPGYEQYF. The CDR3 DNA sequence: TGTGCCAGCAGGGGCGGGATCCCAGGCTACGAGCAGTACTTC. The chain employs TRBV6-1 and TRBJ2-7; perhaps TRBD2 as D (6 bases). The CDR3 is 14 residues long. The germline V gene has CDR1 MNHNS and CDR2 SASEGT. Trimming took 6 bases from V and 3 from J, leaving 15 bases between them.

The gene calls are TRBV24-1 and TRBJ1-1, with D perhaps matching TRBD1 (5 bases). CDR1 is KGHDR, CDR2 SFDVKD, per germline. Between the trimmed V and J ends, which lost 3 bases and 8 bases, there was a span of 12 bases. This CDR3 region has 13 residues. Here the CDR3 DNA reads TGTGCCACCAGTGATCCGTCGAGGGGAGAAGCTTTCTTT. It is translated as CATSDPSRGEAFF.